This TCR beta chain was captured by sequencing in a study of T cells in Graves' hyperthyroidism and ophthalmopathy. The overall study: Sampling of peripheral blood happened at initial diagnosis, prior to any treatment.

Researchers took RNA transcripts and amplified the TCR beta CDR3 regions from them. Using the HTBI primer set, a first-round RT-PCR was run on the TCR CDR3. TCRdb processed the multiplex PCR reads anew with MiXCR; each CDR3 protein has one entry. The data hold 370,000 or so distinct CDR3 sequences, with roughly 14% observed a single time. The study left out patients who had uncontrolled infection, other autoimmune disease, pregnancy or lactation. The PBMCs were sourced from fresh peripheral blood (around 9.3 ml). Germline V gives CDR1 SGHDN, CDR2 FVKESK. V lost 4 bases and J 0 bases, leaving 13 bases between the germline ends. The CDR3 has 15 amino acids.

The sample consisted of blood. The clonotype comes from a woman aged 18-35 years with Graves' hyperthyroidism that later progressed to Graves' ophthalmopathy. This chain uses TRBV14 with TRBJ2-7; D is uncertain. In DNA, the CDR3 is TGTGCCAGCAGCCTGTCCCATCGAAGCTCCTACGAGCAGTACTTC. Its translation is CASSLSHRSSYEQYF.